This T cell receptor (beta chain) was profiled in a study of T cells in Graves' hyperthyroidism and ophthalmopathy. Notes on the study in general: Most thyroid clonotypes expanded above 0.001 appeared in blood too.

This CDR3 has 13 residues. CDR1 LNHDA and CDR2 SQIVND come from the germline V gene (reference sequence). V dropped 3 bases and J dropped 3 bases, with 8 bases sitting between them. It was RNA transcripts that yielded the amplified TCR beta CDR3 regions. First-round RT-PCR with HTBI primers amplified the TCR CDR3 region. From the multiplex PCR reads, TCRdb called clonotypes with MiXCR, one entry per CDR3 protein. Of hundreds of thousands of distinct CDR3 sequences detected, roughly 24% appear once; the ten largest clones hold about 11%. Many counts were recorded for this clonotype. The antigen remains unidentified. Each person with ophthalmopathy scored at least 3 on the Clinical Activity Score, reached NOSPECS grade 4 or higher, and had been ill under 3 months. The diagnostic basis comprised clinical symptoms, serum thyroxine and TRAb, thyroid ultrasound and orbital computed tomography.

V usage is TRBV19 and J usage is TRBJ1-1; a possible D gene is TRBD1 (5 bases). This receptor was identified in a woman in her twenties or thirties with Graves' ophthalmopathy. Sequencing was carried out using blood. The CDR3 region has the DNA TGTGCCAGTAGTATTTCCAGGGACACTGAAGCTTTCTTT. It encodes CASSISRDTEAFF.